This T cell receptor (beta chain) was recovered during a study of blood T cell repertoires in COVID-19 (TCRdb year 2020). Notes on the research overall: Samples covering the acute and convalescent phases of COVID-19 were provided by collaborators in the United States, Italy and Spain. The prospective study material was composed of cDNA or gDNA derived from T cells, B-cell-depleted T cells, or PBMCs. Subjects who had been exposed to COVID-19, were actively infected with it, or had recovered from it provided the deeply sampled blood TCRbeta repertoires that made up the dataset. The repertoires were released in a freely available public database meant as a resource for research on the immune response to SARS-CoV-2. Samples came from the ongoing ImmuneRACE study (first 160 participants) plus 1,254 subjects from 6 global collaborators. Nearly every sample came with metadata listing a de-identified subject ID, COVID-19 status, age in years and sex. Where HLA class I and class II types were available, the types were taken from metadata supplied by the sample provider, not from assay-based typing.

Remarks on this clone: The antigen it recognizes is unknown. No quality values exist for individual bases; no much larger clone is one base distant.

TCRbeta CDR3 regions were amplified from genomic DNA by means of the immunoSEQ Assay, a bias-controlled multiplex PCR. In the authors' own workflow: Within the assay, amplification of reference gene primers was used to estimate how many nucleated cells each sample contained. Sequence reads were collapsed and filtered to measure the absolute abundance of every unique TCRbeta CDR3 rearrangement. Productive Simpson clonality was computed per sample as the square root of Simpson's diversity index over productive rearrangements. TCRdb holds this immuneACCESS table with in-frame rearrangements only. Some clones are missing; in checked studies, unresolved V genes explain under half, and the rest has no known cause. V and J calls and clone size come straight from that table; D and trimming were deduced from the DNA. This sample holds roughly 150,000 clones; more than 60% were observed only once. Of the sample, roughly 8.4% falls within the top ten clones.

Overall study results and their limits: The quantity of clinical and demographic metadata differed by source and by participant and was supplied without curation.

According to the germline V gene, CDR1 reads SQVTM and CDR2 reads ANQGSEA. The CDR3 numbers 12 residues from cysteine through phenylalanine. The read is trimmed to its CDR3 DNA, 36 bases read in frame from base 1. Clipping removes 6 bases from V and 9 bases from J, with 8 as the unmatched junction base count. Each collaborating institution followed its own protocols to collect whole blood in K2EDTA tubes. Collaborator samples were shipped for TCRbeta analysis as frozen whole blood, isolated PBMCs, or DNA extracted from either sample type. Sequencing was performed on peripheral blood. The source of this sequence is a man in his 60s with acute or convalescent COVID-19. The rearranged segments are TRBV29-1 and TRBJ1-5, with 7 bases aligning to TRBD1. The sequenced DNA: TGCAGCGTCCGACAGGGCCTGGGGCCCCAGCATTTT. This codes for CSVRQGLGPQHF.